Listed below are T cell receptor beta chains from one sample, sequenced in a study of T-cell reconstitution after alpha-beta-depleted transplantation in children. TCRdb passed the PCR reads through MiXCR, listing each CDR3 protein once. Seen here are about 250,000 distinct CDR3 sequences, more than 20% observed once, and the top ten hold more than 4.5%. The sample consisted of PBMCs, mostly from graft donor cells, taken 360 days after TCRalphabeta/CD19-depleted stem cell transplant. These receptors originate from a female patient between 2 and 15 years old who had a stem cell transplant for congenital amegakaryocytic thrombocytopenia, so the T cells may come from the graft donor. Each CDR3 is given with its conserved first and last residue. Some rows have no size entry. The others give once, few or many, or a class for an expanded clone.

size	V	J	length	CDR3
few	TRBV28	TRBJ1-1	21	CASSLWGPGQGILSMNTEAFF
few	TRBV4-2	TRBJ1-6	16	CASSQDPRLGNSPLHF
NA	TRBV5-1	TRBJ2-1	15	CASSSGTGAYNEQFF
once	TRBV4-1	TRBJ2-2	19	CASSQDRSVGIANTGELFF
NA	TRBV11-2	TRBJ1-5	20	CASSERPGASQGECNQPQHF
few	TRBV11-2	TRBJ1-1	12	CASSLGTQGAFF
NA	TRBV2	TRBJ2-3	17	CASSSLPGGSAADTQYF
few	TRBV11-1	TRBJ2-1	15	CASSLGGITYNEQFF
few	TRBV4-1	TRBJ2-1	17	CASSQGGGRARGNEQFF
NA	TRBV20-1	TRBJ2-2	21	CSARDRRSSRLAGVMTGELFF
NA	TRBV5-1	TRBJ1-6	15	CASSSDQTGRSPLHF
many	TRBV12-3/TRBV12-4	TRBJ1-4	14	CASSLSQGGEKLFF
NA	TRBV28	TRBJ2-7	12	CASSFGNHEQYF
NA	TRBV4-2	TRBJ2-2	16	CASSQDLAGLTGELFF
NA	TRBV10-3	TRBJ1-2	15	CAISELQGVGYGYTF
few	TRBV20-1	TRBJ1-5	13	CSVYQGLNQPQHF
once	TRBV12-3/TRBV12-4	TRBJ1-1	13	CASSKNRDTEAFF
many	TRBV12-3/TRBV12-4	TRBJ2-7	13	CASNPTGVYEQYF
once	TRBV11-3	TRBJ2-2	16	CASSPSRPLSTGELFF
NA	TRBV12-3/TRBV12-4	TRBJ1-3	17	CASTLRRQLTSGNTIYF
NA	TRBV10-3	TRBJ2-3	16	CAISALAGGHTDTQYF
many	TRBV7-8	TRBJ2-5	13	CASSFLVVETQYF
few	TRBV15	TRBJ2-2	16	CATSGPVAGEDGELFF
NA	TRBV5-1	TRBJ1-1	15	CASSWRGGLNTEAFF
few	TRBV4-3	TRBJ1-1	14	CASSQDAETLEAFF
NA	TRBV3-1	TRBJ2-1	14	CASSQPDLHNEQFF
NA	TRBV20-1	TRBJ2-1	13	CSARAGSYNEQFF
NA	TRBV6-2/TRBV6-3	TRBJ2-1	18	CASSPNKKTSGSYNEQFF
NA	TRBV4-2	TRBJ1-5	15	CASSQGSQGSQPQHF
few	TRBV7-2	TRBJ1-3	15	CASSPGRNSGNTIYF
NA	TRBV29-1	TRBJ1-3	14	CSVVAARSGNTIYF
NA	TRBV10-3	TRBJ1-5	15	CAIRTGVGDNQPQHF
few	TRBV24-1	TRBJ2-1	15	CATSELGLALGEQFF
NA	TRBV20-1	TRBJ2-3	15	CSAWTSGRITDTQYF
many	TRBV19	TRBJ2-1	16	CASSIKTDLRANEQFF
NA	TRBV5-1	TRBJ1-3	17	CASSLGGTEPSGNTIYF
NA	TRBV28	TRBJ2-5	14	CASSLTPARETQYF
NA	TRBV6-2/TRBV6-3	TRBJ2-1	14	CASTSGLGYNEQFF
NA	TRBV25-1	TRBJ1-2	14	CASSERPDNYGYTF
NA	TRBV20-1	TRBJ1-4	14	CSASGGRSNEKLFF
NA	TRBV7-2	TRBJ2-3	13	CASKAGGGDTQYF
NA	TRBV11-2	TRBJ2-3	17	CASSSIGLAGIRNTQYF
NA	TRBV20-1	TRBJ2-2	17	CSARDLGVQSNTGELFF
NA	TRBV18	TRBJ2-5	16	CASSPFGTGYQETQYF